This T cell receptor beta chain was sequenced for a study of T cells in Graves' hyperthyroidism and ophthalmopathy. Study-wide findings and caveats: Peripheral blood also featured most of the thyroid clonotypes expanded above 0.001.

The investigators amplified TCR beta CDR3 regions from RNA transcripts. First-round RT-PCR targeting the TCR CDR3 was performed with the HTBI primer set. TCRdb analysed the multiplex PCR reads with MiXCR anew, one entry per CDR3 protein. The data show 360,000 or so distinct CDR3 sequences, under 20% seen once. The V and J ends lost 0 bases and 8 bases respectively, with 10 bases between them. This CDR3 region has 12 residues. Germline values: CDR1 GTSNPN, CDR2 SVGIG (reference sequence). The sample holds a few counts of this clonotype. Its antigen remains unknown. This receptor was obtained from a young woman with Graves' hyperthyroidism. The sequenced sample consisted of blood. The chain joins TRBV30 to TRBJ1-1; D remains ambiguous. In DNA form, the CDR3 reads TGTGCCTGGAGTGTACGCCCAGGAGAAGCTTTCTTT. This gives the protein CAWSVRPGEAFF.